This T cell receptor (beta chain) was observed in a study of shared clonotypes between healthy human individuals. Study results and limitations: Tissues were not sampled, only blood, and their repertoires likely differ.

Here immunoSEQ multiplex PCR was the method, and the copy in TCRdb shows in-frame clones only, minus some. The sample has approximately 500,000 clones; approximately 80% are singletons. The CDR3 consists of 13 residues. Trimming removed 3 bases from V and 4 bases from J, with 9 bases in between. Germline V CDR1 and CDR2: SGHVS, FNYEAQ. Recent acute infections and vaccinations were absent in the healthy HIV-negative adult donors. This clone was observed a handful of times. Its antigen is unknown. What was sequenced was PBMCs. The chain links TRBV7-6 to TRBJ1-2, with D hard to call. The receptor's source is a woman aged 40 to 50 in good health. Some clones in this sample may be carry-over from other donors' samples. As DNA, the CDR3 is TGTGCCAGCAGCTTGAGCGGGGTCTATGGCTACACCTTC. This encodes CASSLSGVYGYTF. The full variable domain, its missing parts supplied by reference TRBV7-6 and TRBJ1-2, is GAGVSQSPRYKVTKRGQDVALRCDPISGHVSLYWYRQALGQGPEFLTYFNYEAQQDKSGLPNDRFSAERPEGSISTLTIQRTEQRDSAMYRCASSLSGVYGYTFGSGTRLTVV.